These 29 T cell receptor beta chains share one sample of origin, sequenced in a study of blood T cells in healthy people across ages. A second PCR of about 7 to 12 cycles used a sample-barcoded 5' primer and a J-beta primer mix. TCRdb used MiXCR to reprocess the 5' RACE reads, holding one entry per CDR3 protein. This repertoire shows about 640,000 distinct CDR3 sequences, 45% to 65% found once; its top ten account for 30% to 40%. Sequenced input: blood. The receptors stem from a man in his 60s in good health.

The V gene is TRBV3-1, the J gene TRBJ1-1, with a weak D call TRBD1 (5 bases). The CDR3 extends over 15 amino acids. Between the trimmed V and J ends, which lost 0 bases and 10 bases, there was a span of 18 bases. Germline V gene lookup returns CDR1 LGHDT and CDR2 YNNKEL (reference sequence). The CDR3 coding sequence is TGTGCCAGCAGCCAAGACCCGCCGGGACCCCAAGGAGCTTTCTTT. It encodes CASSQDPPGPQGAFF.

The chain uses TRBV29-1 and TRBJ2-7; D unclear. The CDR3 extends over 11 amino acids. With 4 bases removed from V and 3 bases from J, the gap between germline ends came to 7 bases. Germline CDR1 reads SQVTM; CDR2 reads ANQGSEA. The CDR3 DNA reads TGCAGCGTTGGTGGCGTCTACGAGCAGTACTTC. Translated: CSVGGVYEQYF.

This clonotype has only one observation. The germline gene is not matched at one end of the junction; a read error may be the cause. The chain links TRBV20-1 to TRBJ2-5, with D perhaps TRBD2 (5 bases). The J call may not be correct, given that the DNA end is closer to TRBJ2-1. CDR3 length equals 13 residues. Per the germline V gene, CDR1 is DFQATT and CDR2 is SNEGSKA (reference sequence). In DNA, the CDR3 is TGCAGTGCTCGAGACCGGGAACAAGAGACCCAGTTCTTC. This translates into CSARDREQETQFF.

The chain carries TRBV7-2 and TRBJ2-7; the match to TRBD1 covers 10 bases. There are 15 residues in the CDR3. The V and J ends lost 5 bases and 7 bases, in that order; junction bases with no gene match: 11. Germline-derived CDR1 and CDR2 are SGHTA and FQGNSA. The CDR3: CASSRDPGQGWEQYF. The CDR3 DNA is TGTGCCAGCAGCAGGGATCCGGGACAGGGGTGGGAGCAGTACTTC.

A few counts support this clonotype. The chain combines TRBV6-2 or TRBV6-3 with TRBJ2-6, with D uncertain. CDR1 and CDR2 (germline): MNHEY, SVGEGT. This CDR3 spans 15 amino acids. Trimming cost V 4 bases and J 0 bases, with 7 bases left between them. The CDR3 DNA reads TGTGCCAGCAGTTCCTTAAGCTCTGGGGCCAACGTCCTGACTTTC. Translated, it gives CASSSLSSGANVLTF.

The table lists this clonotype with a count of one. The V call is TRBV12-5, the J call TRBJ1-2; D is possibly TRBD1 (6 bases). The CDR3 loop spans 18 amino acids. Germline V lookup: CDR1 LGHNT, CDR2 FRNRAP. Deletions cut 0 bases from V and 3 bases from J, with 20 bases between. CDR3 DNA: TGTGCTAGTGGTTTGGTACTCCGCCTGGGGGGCGATGACTATGGCTACACCTTC. Translation: CASGLVLRLGGDDYGYTF.

V gene TRBV4-1 combines with J gene TRBJ2-3, with 11 positions matching TRBD2. The CDR3 covers 16 residues. Trimming took 4 bases from V and 5 from J; bases not matched to a gene: 8. Germline V gives CDR1 MGHRA, CDR2 YSYEKL. The CDR3 region is CASSPLSGGAVDTQYF. CDR3 bases: TGCGCCAGCAGCCCGCTTAGCGGGGGGGCCGTAGATACGCAGTATTTT.

J is TRBJ1-2 and V is TRBV20-1, with TRBD1 as a possible D gene (6 bases). Germline loops: CDR1 DFQATT, CDR2 SNEGSKA (reference sequence). The CDR3 extends over 11 amino acids. V was clipped by 5 bases and J by 8 bases, with 12 bases between them. CDR3 nucleotides: TGCAGTGCTGGCGGGGGGCGGGGCTACACCTTC. Translating it yields CSAGGGRGYTF.

The chain combines TRBV7-9 with TRBJ1-2; D not resolved. V was pared by 4 bases and J by 7 bases, with 10 bases between. Germline loops: CDR1 SEHNR, CDR2 FQNEAQ (reference sequence). There are 12 residues in the CDR3. The CDR3 nucleotides are TGTGCCAGCAGCTCGAGGCAGGCTGGCTACACCTTC. Translation gives CASSSRQAGYTF.

This clonotype has more than one count but fewer than ten. The junction does not match germline at one end; this may be a read error. The chain recombines TRBV29-1 with TRBJ2-3; TRBD2 matches at 11 bases. CDR3 length: 15 residues. Germline V gene data show CDR1 as SQVTM and CDR2 as ANQGSEA. The CDR3 region is CSFEVTSGERDTQYF. CDR3 DNA: TGCAGCTTTGAGGTGACTAGCGGGGAGAGAGATACGCAGTATTTT.

This clonotype was seen only a few times. The chain couples TRBV5-1 to TRBJ2-3; 7 positions agree with TRBD1. The CDR3 sequence is 15 residues long. The V segment lost 4 bases and the J segment 3 bases; nucleotides outside the gene matches: 8. The germline CDR1 and CDR2 sequences are SGHRS and YFSETQ. This chain's CDR3 is CASSPQGWATDTQYF. In DNA, the CDR3 is TGCGCCAGCAGCCCACAGGGGTGGGCGACAGATACGCAGTATTTT.

This clonotype was counted a few times. The chain combines TRBV12-3 or TRBV12-4 with TRBJ2-3; a possible D gene is TRBD2 (6 bases). Between the trimmed V and J ends, which lost 3 bases and 1 base, there was a span of 11 bases. The CDR3 sequence is 15 residues long. The CDR3 region has the DNA TGTGCCAGCAGTTTTTCGGGGGTTCGCACAGATACGCAGTATTTT. Protein sequence: CASSFSGVRTDTQYF.

This chain links TRBV20-1 with TRBJ1-1; no firm D call. Germline loops: CDR1 DFQATT, CDR2 SNEGSKA (reference sequence). V gave up 2 bases and J gave up 1 base, with 2 bases separating them. This CDR3 contains 11 residues. The CDR3 loop is CSARQNTEAFF. The CDR3 bases are TGCAGTGCTAGACAGAACACTGAAGCTTTCTTT.

This clonotype was seen at least ten times. The genes are TRBV6-6 and TRBJ2-1, with TRBD1 identical over 7 bases. CDR3 size: 15 residues. Trimming cost V 0 bases and J 7 bases; bases outside gene matches: 6. Per the germline V gene, CDR1 is MNHNY and CDR2 is SVGAGI (reference sequence). CDR3 DNA sequence: TGTGCCAGCAGTTACTCGGGACAGTTTGGGAATGAGCAGTTCTTC. It translates to CASSYSGQFGNEQFF.

This clonotype was picked up a small number of times. The J gene is TRBJ2-3, the V gene TRBV7-2; unclear D gene. The CDR3 length is 14 residues. Trimming removed 1 base at V and 0 bases at J, with 5 bases between. Germline lookup yields CDR1 SGHTA and CDR2 FQGNSA. The CDR3 sequence: CASSLVTSTDTQYF. The CDR3 bases are TGTGCCAGCAGCTTAGTCACTAGCACAGATACGCAGTATTTT. Together with reference TRBV7-2 and TRBJ2-3, the CDR3 gives the full variable domain: GAGVSQSPSNKVTEKGKDVELRCDPISGHTALYWYRQSLGQGLEFLIYFQGNSAPDKSGLPSDRFSAERTGGSVSTLTIQRTQQEDSAVYLCASSLVTSTDTQYFGPGTRLTVL.

The genes are TRBV10-3 and TRBJ2-4; 13 bases fit TRBD2. Germline loops: CDR1 ENHRY, CDR2 SYGVKD. The CDR3 covers 17 residues. V lost 0 bases and J lost 1; bases outside the gene matches: 0. The CDR3 nucleotides read TGTGCCATCAGTGAGTCGACTAGCGGGGGGGCCAAAAACATTCAGTACTTC. Translating gives CAISESTSGGAKNIQYF.

The chain employs TRBV20-1 and TRBJ2-3, with D tentatively TRBD2 (7 bases). The V end was cut by 6 bases, the J end by 2 bases, with 15 bases between. Germline V gene lookup returns CDR1 DFQATT and CDR2 SNEGSKA (reference sequence). This CDR3 has 14 amino acids. The CDR3 DNA is TGCAGTGCCATCCCGGGGGGCCCCACAGATACGCAGTATTTT. Its protein is CSAIPGGPTDTQYF.

This clonotype has a count of ten or more. The V and J genes are TRBV5-1 and TRBJ2-7, with a weak D call TRBD2 (6 bases). V was cut by 4 bases and J by 0 bases, with 8 bases left in between. This CDR3 has 13 residues. Germline assignment: CDR1 SGHRS and CDR2 YFSETQ. CDR3 region: CASSVSGSYEQYF. The CDR3 nucleotides read TGCGCCAGCAGCGTTAGCGGCTCCTACGAGCAGTACTTC.

V is TRBV9 and J is TRBJ2-7; 10 nucleotides match TRBD2. The J call is in doubt because the DNA end fits TRBJ2-5 better. This CDR3 has 17 amino acids. CDR1 and CDR2 (germline): SGDLS, YYNGEE. Here the CDR3 DNA reads TGTGCCAGCAGCGTAGGTGGCCTAGCGGGAGTTGGGGAGACCCAGTACTTC. Amino acid sequence: CASSVGGLAGVGETQYF.

This CDR3 reads CASSFYSDGYTF. CDR3 DNA sequence: TGTGCCAGCAGCTTCTACTCTGATGGCTACACCTTC. The V gene is TRBV5-5, the J gene TRBJ1-2, with D uncertain. Germline CDR1 SGHKS, CDR2 YYEKEE (reference sequence). V was cut by 2 bases and J by 6 bases, with 8 bases left in between. CDR3 length: 12 residues.

The chain carries TRBV4-1 and TRBJ2-5; 15 bases map to TRBD2. CDR1 and CDR2 from the germline V gene are MGHRA and YSYEKL. This CDR3 spans 15 amino acids. J lost 4 bases, V lost 5 bases, and 2 bases had no gene match. The CDR3 region is CASSEGLAGGETQYF. The CDR3 DNA reads as TGCGCCAGCAGCGAGGGACTAGCGGGGGGAGAGACCCAGTACTTC.

This clonotype appeared a few times. V and J are TRBV10-2 and TRBJ2-1; no clear D gene. This CDR3 spans 14 amino acids. Trimming removed 3 bases at V and 3 bases at J, with 9 bases between. Germline loops: CDR1 WSHSY, CDR2 SAAADI. In DNA, the CDR3 is TGCGCCAGCAGTGATGGGCAGGACTACAATGAGCAGTTCTTC. It codes for CASSDGQDYNEQFF.

For the CDR3, the DNA is TGCGCCAGCACCCAAGGGTTCATGAACACTGAAGCTTTCTTT. As protein: CASTQGFMNTEAFF. The V and J genes are TRBV5-1 and TRBJ1-1, with D uncertain. The ends were cut back, 6 bases at V and 0 bases at J, with 12 bases in the middle. There are 14 residues in the CDR3. The germline V gene encodes CDR1 SGHRS and CDR2 YFSETQ. The full variable domain, in which reference TRBV5-1 and TRBJ1-1 provide the parts outside the CDR3, is KAGVTQTPRYLIKTRGQQVTLSCSPISGHRSVSWYQQTPGQGLQFLFEYFSETQRNKGNFPGRFSGRQFSNSRSEMNVSTLELGDSALYLCASTQGFMNTEAFFGQGTRLTVV.

This clonotype was detected a few times. V and J are TRBV9 and TRBJ2-5; D is unresolved. CDR1 and CDR2 (germline): SGDLS, YYNGEE. CDR3 length equals 13 residues. Trimming shortened V by 1 base and J by 4 bases, and 8 bases separated the two germline ends. In DNA form, the CDR3 reads TGTGCCAGCAGCGTAAGTGGGTCAGAGACCCAGTACTTC. Translation gives CASSVSGSETQYF.

The genes are TRBV5-1 and TRBJ2-1; 14 nucleotides match TRBD2. V trimming: 4 bases; J trimming: 8 bases; junction bases outside the gene matches: 8. The CDR3 sequence is 16 residues long. The germline V gene encodes CDR1 SGHRS and CDR2 YFSETQ. In nucleotides, the CDR3 is TGCGCCAGCAGCCTCCCGACTAGCGGGGGGGCAGATGAGCAGTTCTTC. Its protein product is CASSLPTSGGADEQFF.

This clonotype was seen many times. J is TRBJ2-5 and V is TRBV20-1; D is ambiguous. This CDR3 comprises 11 residues. V lost 7 bases and J lost 5, with 11 bases in between. The germline CDR1 and CDR2 sequences are DFQATT and SNEGSKA (reference sequence). The CDR3 nucleotides read TGCAGTGTATCAGATCGCGAGACCCAGTACTTC. Residues: CSVSDRETQYF.

V usage is TRBV4-1 and J usage is TRBJ1-4; possible D gene TRBD1, 5 bases. V was clipped by 0 bases and J by 5 bases, with 16 bases between them. The germline CDR1 and CDR2 sequences are MGHRA and YSYEKL. This CDR3 is 17 amino acids long. The CDR3 spells CASSQDRGDGRNEKLFF. CDR3 in DNA: TGCGCCAGCAGCCAAGATCGGGGGGATGGTAGAAATGAAAAACTGTTTTTT.

This clonotype appeared many times. The V and J genes are TRBV29-1 and TRBJ2-6; D remains ambiguous. Trimming left V 0 bases short and J 5 bases short, with 8 bases between. Germline CDR1 is SQVTM and CDR2 is ANQGSEA. The CDR3 has 14 amino acids. The CDR3 nucleotides read TGCAGCGTTGAAGATGGGGTAAGGGCCAACGTCCTGACTTTC. Translated, it gives CSVEDGVRANVLTF.

This chain uses TRBV27 with TRBJ2-5, with 7 bases matching TRBD1. Looked up from germline, CDR1 is MNHEY and CDR2 is SMNVEV (reference sequence). With 5 bases clipped from V and 1 base from J, the junction kept 7 bases outside the gene matches. CDR3 length: 15 amino acids. The CDR3 DNA is TGTGCCAGCAGTCCCCGGGACAGTCTCCAAGAGACCCAGTACTTC. It encodes CASSPRDSLQETQYF.